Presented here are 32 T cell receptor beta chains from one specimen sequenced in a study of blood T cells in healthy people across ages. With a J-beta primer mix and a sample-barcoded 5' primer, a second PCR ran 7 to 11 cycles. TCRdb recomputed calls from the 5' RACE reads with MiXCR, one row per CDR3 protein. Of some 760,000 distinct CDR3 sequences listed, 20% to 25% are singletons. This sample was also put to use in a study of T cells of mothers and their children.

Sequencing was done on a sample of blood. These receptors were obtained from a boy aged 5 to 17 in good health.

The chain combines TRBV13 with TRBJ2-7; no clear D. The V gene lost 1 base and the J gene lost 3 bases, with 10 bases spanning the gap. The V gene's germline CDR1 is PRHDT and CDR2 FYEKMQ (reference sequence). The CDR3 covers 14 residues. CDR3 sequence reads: CASSLENKNYEQYF. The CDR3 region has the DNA TGTGCCAGCAGCTTAGAGAATAAAAACTACGAGCAGTACTTC.

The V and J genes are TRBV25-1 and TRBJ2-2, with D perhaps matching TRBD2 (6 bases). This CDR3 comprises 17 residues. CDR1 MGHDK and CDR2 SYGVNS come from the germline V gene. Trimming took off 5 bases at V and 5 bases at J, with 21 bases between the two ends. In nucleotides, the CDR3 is TGTGCCAGCAGTCTTGGGGCTAGCGCGATGTGGACCGGGGAGCTGTTTTTT. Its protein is CASSLGASAMWTGELFF.

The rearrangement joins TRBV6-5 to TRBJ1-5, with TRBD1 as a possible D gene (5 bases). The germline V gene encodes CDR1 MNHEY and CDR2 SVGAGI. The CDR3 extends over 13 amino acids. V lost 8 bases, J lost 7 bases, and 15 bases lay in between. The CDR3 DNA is TGTGCCAGCGCGAGGGGATTCGGACAGCCCCAGCATTTT. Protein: CASARGFGQPQHF.

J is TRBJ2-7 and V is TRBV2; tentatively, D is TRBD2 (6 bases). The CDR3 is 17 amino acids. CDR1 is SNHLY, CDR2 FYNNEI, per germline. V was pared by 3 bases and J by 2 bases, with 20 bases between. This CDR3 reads CASSDLMEGLDTYEQYF. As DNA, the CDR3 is TGTGCCAGCAGTGACCTAATGGAGGGACTCGATACCTACGAGCAGTACTTC.

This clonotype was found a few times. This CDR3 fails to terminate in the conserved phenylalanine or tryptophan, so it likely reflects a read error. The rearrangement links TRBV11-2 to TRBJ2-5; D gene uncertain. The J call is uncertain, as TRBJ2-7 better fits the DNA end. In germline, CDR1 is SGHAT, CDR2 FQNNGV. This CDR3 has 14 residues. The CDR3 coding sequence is TGTGCCAGCAGCTTAGGTTTCGGAGCCTACGAGCAGTACCTC. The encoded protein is CASSLGFGAYEQYL.

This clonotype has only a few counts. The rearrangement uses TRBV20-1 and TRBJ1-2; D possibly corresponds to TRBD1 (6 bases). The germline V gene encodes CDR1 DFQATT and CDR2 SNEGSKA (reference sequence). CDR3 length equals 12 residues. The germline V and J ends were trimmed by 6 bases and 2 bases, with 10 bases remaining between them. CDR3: CSAEQGNYGYTF. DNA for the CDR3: TGCAGTGCAGAACAGGGAAACTATGGCTACACCTTC.

CDR3 nucleotide sequence: TGTGCCAGCAGTCCCCGGACAGGGGTGGCCGAGCAGTACTTC. It is translated as CASSPRTGVAEQYF. The chain carries TRBV12-3 or TRBV12-4 and TRBJ2-1; 9 nucleotides match TRBD1. The J call is doubtful: the DNA matches TRBJ2-7 better. The CDR3 sequence is 14 residues long.

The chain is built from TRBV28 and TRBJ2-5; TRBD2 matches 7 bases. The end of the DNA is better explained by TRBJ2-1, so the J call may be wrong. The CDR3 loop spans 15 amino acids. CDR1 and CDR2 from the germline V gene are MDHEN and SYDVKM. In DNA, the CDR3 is TGTGCCAGCAGTTTACTGCGGCTAGCGGTAATTGAGCAGTTCTTC. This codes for CASSLLRLAVIEQFF.

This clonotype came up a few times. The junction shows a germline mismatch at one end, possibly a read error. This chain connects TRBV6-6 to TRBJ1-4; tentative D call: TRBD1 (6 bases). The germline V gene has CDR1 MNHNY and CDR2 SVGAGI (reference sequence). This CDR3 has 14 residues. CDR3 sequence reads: CASSRDNRDEKLFF. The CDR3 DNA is TGTGCCAGCAGTCGGGACAACCGGGATGAAAAGCTGTTTTTT.

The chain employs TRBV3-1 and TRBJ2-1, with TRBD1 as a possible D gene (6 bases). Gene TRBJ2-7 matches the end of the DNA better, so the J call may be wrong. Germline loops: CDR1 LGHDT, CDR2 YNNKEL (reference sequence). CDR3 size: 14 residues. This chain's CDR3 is CASSPTTGTSEQYF. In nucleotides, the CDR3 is TGTGCCAGCAGCCCAACCACAGGGACCAGCGAGCAGTACTTC.

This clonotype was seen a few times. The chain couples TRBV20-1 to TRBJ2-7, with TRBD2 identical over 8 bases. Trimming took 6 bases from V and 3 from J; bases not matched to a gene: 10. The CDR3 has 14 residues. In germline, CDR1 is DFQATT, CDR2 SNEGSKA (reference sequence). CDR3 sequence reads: CSAGSGGVLYEQYF. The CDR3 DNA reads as TGCAGTGCAGGGAGCGGGGGTGTCCTCTACGAGCAGTACTTC.

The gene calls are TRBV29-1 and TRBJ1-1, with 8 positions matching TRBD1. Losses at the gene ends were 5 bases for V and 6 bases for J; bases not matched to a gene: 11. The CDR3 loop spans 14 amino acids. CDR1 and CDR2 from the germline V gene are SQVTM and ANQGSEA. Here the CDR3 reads CSVIRTGRNAEAFF. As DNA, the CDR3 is TGCAGCGTTATCCGGACAGGGAGAAATGCTGAAGCTTTCTTT.

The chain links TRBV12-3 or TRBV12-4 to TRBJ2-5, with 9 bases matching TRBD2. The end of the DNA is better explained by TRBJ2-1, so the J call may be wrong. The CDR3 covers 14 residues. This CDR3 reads CASRAGGIYNEQFF. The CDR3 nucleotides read TGTGCCAGCAGGGCGGGAGGGATCTACAATGAGCAGTTCTTC.

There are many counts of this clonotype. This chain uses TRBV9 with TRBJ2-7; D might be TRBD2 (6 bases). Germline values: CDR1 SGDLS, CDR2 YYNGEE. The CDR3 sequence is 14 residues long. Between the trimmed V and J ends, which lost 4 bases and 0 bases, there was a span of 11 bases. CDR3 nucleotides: TGTGCCAGCAGCCCCGGAGGGAGCTCCTACGAGCAGTACTTC. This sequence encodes CASSPGGSSYEQYF.

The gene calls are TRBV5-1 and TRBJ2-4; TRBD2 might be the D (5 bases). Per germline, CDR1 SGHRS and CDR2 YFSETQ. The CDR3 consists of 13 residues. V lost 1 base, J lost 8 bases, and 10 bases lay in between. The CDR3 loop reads CASSLRAADIQYF. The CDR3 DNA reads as TGCGCCAGCAGCTTGAGGGCAGCGGACATTCAGTACTTC.

The CDR3: CAIRAGTQETQYF. The CDR3 nucleotides read TGTGCCATCAGGGCCGGGACCCAAGAGACCCAGTACTTC. J is TRBJ2-5 and V is TRBV10-3; D might be TRBD1 or TRBD2, each matching 5 bases. Per germline, CDR1 ENHRY and CDR2 SYGVKD. Trimming took off 6 bases at V and 1 base at J, with 9 bases between the two ends. The CDR3 consists of 13 residues.

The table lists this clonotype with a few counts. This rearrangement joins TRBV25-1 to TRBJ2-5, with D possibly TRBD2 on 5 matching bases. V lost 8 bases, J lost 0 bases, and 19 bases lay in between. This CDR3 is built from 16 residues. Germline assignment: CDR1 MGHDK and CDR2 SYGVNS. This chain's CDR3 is CASSRGNSGYQETQYF. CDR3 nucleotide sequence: TGTGCCAGCTCCCGTGGGAACTCGGGGTACCAAGAGACCCAGTACTTC.

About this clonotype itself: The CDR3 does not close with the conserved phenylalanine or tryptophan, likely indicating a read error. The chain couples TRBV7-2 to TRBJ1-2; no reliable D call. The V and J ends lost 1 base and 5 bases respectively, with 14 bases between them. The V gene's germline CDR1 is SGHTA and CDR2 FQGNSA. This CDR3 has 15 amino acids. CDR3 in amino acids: CASSLDRLKGYGYTY. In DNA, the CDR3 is TGTGCCAGCAGCTTAGACCGCTTGAAGGGATATGGCTACACCTAC.

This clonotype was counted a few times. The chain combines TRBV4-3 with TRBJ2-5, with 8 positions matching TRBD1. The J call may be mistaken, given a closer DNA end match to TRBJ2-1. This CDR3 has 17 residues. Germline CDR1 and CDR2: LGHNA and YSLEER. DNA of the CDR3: TGCGCCAGCAGCCAAGCCGCCCCAGGGGGCATGGACAATGAGCAGTTCTTC. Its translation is CASSQAAPGGMDNEQFF.

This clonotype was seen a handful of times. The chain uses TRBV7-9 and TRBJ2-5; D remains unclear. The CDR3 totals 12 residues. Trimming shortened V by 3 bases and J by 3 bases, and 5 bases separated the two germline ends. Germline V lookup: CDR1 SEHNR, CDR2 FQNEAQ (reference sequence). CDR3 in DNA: TGTGCCAGCAGCTTCGTTAAAGAGACCCAGTACTTC. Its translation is CASSFVKETQYF.

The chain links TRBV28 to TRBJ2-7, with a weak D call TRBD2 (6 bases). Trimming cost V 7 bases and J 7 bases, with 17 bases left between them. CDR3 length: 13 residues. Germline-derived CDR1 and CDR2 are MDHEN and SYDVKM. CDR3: CASTPGLLGEQYF. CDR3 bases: TGTGCCAGCACTCCGGGACTCCTGGGGGAGCAGTACTTC.

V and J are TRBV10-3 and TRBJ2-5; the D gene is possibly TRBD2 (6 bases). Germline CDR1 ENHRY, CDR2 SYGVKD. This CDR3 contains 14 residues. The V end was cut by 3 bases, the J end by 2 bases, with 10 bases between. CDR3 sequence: CAISDLEGQETQYF. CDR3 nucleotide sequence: TGTGCCATCAGTGACTTGGAGGGACAAGAGACCCAGTACTTC.

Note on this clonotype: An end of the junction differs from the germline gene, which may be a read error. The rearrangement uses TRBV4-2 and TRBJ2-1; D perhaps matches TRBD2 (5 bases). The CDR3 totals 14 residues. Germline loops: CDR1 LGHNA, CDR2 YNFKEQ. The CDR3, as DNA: TGTGCCGGCAGCCGCGGAGGACTCTACAATGAGCAGTTCTTC. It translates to CAGSRGGLYNEQFF.

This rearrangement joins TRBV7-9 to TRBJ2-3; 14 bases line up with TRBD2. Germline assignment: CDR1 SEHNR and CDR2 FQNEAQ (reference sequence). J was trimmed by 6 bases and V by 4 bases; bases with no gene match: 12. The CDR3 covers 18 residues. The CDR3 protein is CASSSLKGLAGAHDTQYF. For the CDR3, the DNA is TGTGCCAGCAGCTCCCTGAAGGGACTAGCGGGAGCCCATGATACGCAGTATTTT.

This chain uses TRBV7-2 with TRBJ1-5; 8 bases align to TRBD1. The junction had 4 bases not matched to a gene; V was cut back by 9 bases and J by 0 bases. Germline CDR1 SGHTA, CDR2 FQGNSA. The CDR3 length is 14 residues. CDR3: CASNRGNSNQPQHF. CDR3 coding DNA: TGTGCCAGTAACAGGGGGAATAGCAATCAGCCCCAGCATTTT.

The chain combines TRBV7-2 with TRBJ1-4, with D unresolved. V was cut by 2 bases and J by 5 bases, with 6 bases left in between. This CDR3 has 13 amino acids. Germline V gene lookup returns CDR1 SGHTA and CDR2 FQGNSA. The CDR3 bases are TGTGCCAGCAGCTTATCGTGGAATGAAAAACTGTTTTTT. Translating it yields CASSLSWNEKLFF.

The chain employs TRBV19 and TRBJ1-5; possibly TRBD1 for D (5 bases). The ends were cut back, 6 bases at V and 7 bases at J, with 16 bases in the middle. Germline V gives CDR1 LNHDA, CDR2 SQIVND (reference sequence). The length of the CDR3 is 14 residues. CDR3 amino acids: CASSLRMGVQPQHF. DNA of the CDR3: TGTGCCAGTAGCCTGAGAATGGGGGTCCAGCCCCAGCATTTT.

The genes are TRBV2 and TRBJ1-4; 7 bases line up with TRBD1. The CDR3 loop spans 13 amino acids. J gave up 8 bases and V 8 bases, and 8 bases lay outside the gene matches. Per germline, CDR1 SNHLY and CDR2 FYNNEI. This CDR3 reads CASLGQYSEKLFF. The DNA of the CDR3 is TGTGCCAGCTTGGGACAGTACTCCGAAAAACTGTTTTTT.

In nucleotides, the CDR3 is TGTGCCAGCAGCACCTCAGGCTCTTACAATGAGCAGTTCTTC. Its protein is CASSTSGSYNEQFF. This chain connects TRBV7-3 to TRBJ2-1; no firm D call. Trimming took off 5 bases at V and 4 bases at J, with 12 bases between the two ends. CDR3 length equals 14 residues. CDR1 is SGHTA and CDR2 is FQGTGA in the germline V gene.

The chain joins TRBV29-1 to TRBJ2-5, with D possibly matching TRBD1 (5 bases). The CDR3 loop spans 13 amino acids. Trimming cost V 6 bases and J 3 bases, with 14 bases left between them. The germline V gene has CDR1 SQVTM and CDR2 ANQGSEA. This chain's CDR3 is CSVVLRQKETQYF. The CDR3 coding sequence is TGCAGCGTAGTTCTAAGACAGAAAGAGACCCAGTACTTC.

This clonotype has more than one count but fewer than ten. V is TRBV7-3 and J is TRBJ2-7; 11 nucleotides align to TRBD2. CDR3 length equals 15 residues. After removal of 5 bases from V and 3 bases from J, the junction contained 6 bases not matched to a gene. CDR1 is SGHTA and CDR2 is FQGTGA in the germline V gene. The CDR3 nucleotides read TGTGCCAGCAGCGCACTAGCGGGGGCCTTCTACGAGCAGTACTTC. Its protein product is CASSALAGAFYEQYF. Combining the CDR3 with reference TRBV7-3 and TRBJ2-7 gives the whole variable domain GAGVSQTPSNKVTEKGKYVELRCDPISGHTALYWYRQSLGQGPEFLIYFQGTGAADDSGLPNDRFFAVRPEGSVSTLKIQRTERGDSAVYLCASSALAGAFYEQYFGPGTRLTVT.

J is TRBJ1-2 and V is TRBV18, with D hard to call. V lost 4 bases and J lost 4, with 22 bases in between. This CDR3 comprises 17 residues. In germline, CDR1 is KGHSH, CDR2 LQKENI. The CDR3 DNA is TGTGCCAGCTCACAAGCAACCGGGCCGAGTATTGTCTATGGCTACACCTTC. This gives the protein CASSQATGPSIVYGYTF.